One T cell receptor (beta chain) is described in this entry. V shed 1 base and J shed 7 bases, with 10 bases lying between them. The CDR3 is made up of 12 amino acids. Germline V gene data show CDR1 as DFQATT and CDR2 as SNEGSKA (reference sequence). This sample is drawn from a study of blood T cells in healthy people across ages. Sample-barcoded 5' priming and a J-beta primer mix drove a second PCR of about 6 to 12 cycles. MiXCR was run by TCRdb on the 5' RACE reads, yielding one entry per CDR3 protein. The top ten hold over 5.5% of the sample, which has about 1.4 million distinct CDR3 sequences, roughly 60% seen once.

The V gene is TRBV20-1, the J gene TRBJ1-2; D not certain. The sequence was collected from a young man in good health. Sequencing was carried out using blood. CDR3 coding DNA: TGCAGTGCTAGAGCTGGGCAGGCTGGCTACACCTTC. This translates into CSARAGQAGYTF.